Each of the 27 T cell receptor beta chains below was sequenced from the same sample in a study of blood T cell repertoires in COVID-19. Clones were read by immunoSEQ multiplex PCR, and TCRdb kept only the in-frame ones, dropping some. Of around 60,000 clones in the sample, almost 90% are singletons; the top ten hold 13%. Sample: peripheral blood. These TCRs come from a man aged 55 to 70 with active COVID-19.

This clone was seen just once. The J gene is TRBJ2-1, the V gene TRBV5-6; TRBD2 aligns across 14 bases. Germline CDR1 SGHDT, CDR2 YYEEEE. After removal of 6 bases from V and 0 bases from J, the junction contained 11 bases not matched to a gene. The CDR3 runs 19 residues. CDR3 in amino acids: CASTYGGTSGGDSYNEQFF. The CDR3 region has the DNA TGTGCCAGCACCTATGGAGGGACTAGCGGGGGAGACTCCTACAATGAGCAGTTCTTC.

The rearrangement uses TRBV30 and TRBJ1-2; maybe TRBD1 (6 bases). Trimming removed 8 bases at V and 8 bases at J, with 18 bases between. This CDR3 has 12 amino acids. Germline V lookup: CDR1 GTSNPN, CDR2 SVGIG (reference sequence). The CDR3 DNA is TGTGCCGGACAACAGGGATCTATAGGCTACACCTTC. It is translated as CAGQQGSIGYTF.

This clone appeared once. This rearrangement joins TRBV7-2 to TRBJ1-4; D gene unclear. This CDR3 is built from 13 residues. Germline V gene lookup returns CDR1 SGHTA and CDR2 FQGNSA. V was pared by 1 base and J by 8 bases, with 8 bases between. CDR3 loop: CASSLGPLEKLFF. The CDR3 DNA reads TGTGCCAGCAGCTTAGGGCCCCTCGAAAAACTGTTTTTT.

J is TRBJ1-2 and V is TRBV30; 9 bases are a match to TRBD1. The germline gives CDR1 GTSNPN, CDR2 SVGIG (reference sequence). With 5 bases clipped from V and 0 bases from J, the junction kept 7 bases outside the gene matches. CDR3 length: 15 amino acids. CDR3 DNA: TGTGCCTGGTTCAGGGGACAGGGTTCTAACTATGGCTACACCTTC. Protein sequence: CAWFRGQGSNYGYTF. The variable domain in full, with the rest retrieved from reference TRBV30 and TRBJ1-2, is SQTIHQWPATLVQPVGSPLSLECTVEGTSNPNLYWYRQAAGRGLQLLFYSVGIGQISSEVPQNLSASRPQDRQFILSSKKLLLSDSGFYLCAWFRGQGSNYGYTFGSGTRLTVV.

The gene calls are TRBV2 and TRBJ2-1; 9 bases fit TRBD2. CDR3 length: 18 residues. The germline V gene has CDR1 SNHLY and CDR2 FYNNEI. V dropped 11 bases and J dropped 4; count of bases not matched to a gene: 21. In DNA, the CDR3 is TGTGCCGTCCGACACGCTTCGGCGACTAGCGGTACATACAATGAGCAGTTCTTC. Residues: CAVRHASATSGTYNEQFF.

The genes are TRBV7-6 and TRBJ2-3; a weak D match, TRBD1 (5 bases). The V gene's germline CDR1 is SGHVS and CDR2 FNYEAQ. Deletions cut 4 bases from V and 6 bases from J, with 11 bases between. The CDR3 sequence is 13 residues long. CDR3 DNA: TGTGCCAGCAGCTCGAGACAGTCCGATACGCAGTATTTT. Its protein is CASSSRQSDTQYF.

The chain carries TRBV29-1 and TRBJ2-1; D call uncertain. With 2 bases removed from V and 5 bases from J, the gap between germline ends came to 16 bases. The CDR3 sequence is 15 residues long. CDR1 is SQVTM, CDR2 ANQGSEA, per germline. Written as DNA, the CDR3 is TGCAGCGTTGAATCTCCGCAGGCCCCGCACAATGAGCAGTTCTTC. Encoded protein: CSVESPQAPHNEQFF.

This chain connects TRBV6-5 to TRBJ2-7; 7 positions match TRBD2. V dropped 8 bases and J dropped 3; count of bases not matched to a gene: 10. The V gene's germline CDR1 is MNHEY and CDR2 SVGAGI. The CDR3 is 14 amino acids. The CDR3 reads CASVNSGGGYEQYF. The CDR3 DNA follows: TGTGCCAGCGTTAATTCGGGCGGGGGCTACGAGCAGTACTTC.

This clone was observed a single time. DNA of the CDR3: TGTGCCAGCAGCCAACGCCAGGGGACCTACGAGCAGTACTTC. Translating it yields CASSQRQGTYEQYF. The rearrangement uses TRBV14 and TRBJ2-7; D possibly corresponds to TRBD1 (6 bases). V lost 2 bases, J lost 2 bases, and 10 bases lay in between. The CDR3 spans 14 residues. Germline-derived CDR1 and CDR2 are SGHDN and FVKESK.

In this sample, this clone turned up once. The chain links TRBV2 to TRBJ1-1; 10 positions agree with TRBD1. CDR1 and CDR2 from the germline V gene are SNHLY and FYNNEI. This CDR3 comprises 13 residues. V shed 7 bases and J 6 bases; nucleotides not matched to a gene: 5. CDR3 in amino acids: CASNRDRGPEAFF. DNA of the CDR3: TGTGCCAGCAACAGGGACAGGGGCCCTGAAGCTTTCTTT.

This chain connects TRBV4-1 to TRBJ1-4; possible D gene TRBD1, 5 bases. CDR3 length: 16 residues. Trimming removed 3 bases from V and 1 base from J, with 12 bases in between. The germline CDR1 and CDR2 sequences are MGHRA and YSYEKL. CDR3 nucleotide sequence: TGCGCCAGCAGCCAGGTCCAGGGAGGAACTAATGAAAAACTGTTTTTT. This gives the protein CASSQVQGGTNEKLFF.

The chain recombines TRBV7-3 with TRBJ2-1, with 9 bases lining up with TRBD2. CDR1 and CDR2 (germline): SGHTA, FQGTGA. The CDR3 runs 14 residues. V lost 5 bases to trimming and J lost 8 bases; unmatched junction nucleotides: 7. CDR3 sequence: CASSVGSGRDEQFF. As DNA, the CDR3 is TGTGCCAGCAGCGTAGGTAGCGGGAGAGATGAGCAGTTCTTC.

This chain uses TRBV6-5 with TRBJ2-3, with D possibly TRBD1 on 8 matching bases. Trimming removed 6 bases at V and 1 base at J, with 14 bases between. The CDR3 is 15 residues long. Per germline, CDR1 MNHEY and CDR2 SVGAGI. CDR3 sequence: CASSWTGRGTDTQYF. CDR3 nucleotide sequence: TGTGCCAGCAGCTGGACAGGGAGGGGCACAGATACGCAGTATTTT.

V gene TRBV7-2 combines with J gene TRBJ1-4, with a weak D call TRBD1 (5 bases). The germline V gene has CDR1 SGHTA and CDR2 FQGNSA. V was pared by 0 bases and J by 4 bases, with 18 bases between. The CDR3 runs 18 residues. Here the CDR3 DNA reads TGTGCCAGCAGCTTAGCCCGTCTCCCCGGGGGATTTAATGAAAAACTGTTTTTT. Translating gives CASSLARLPGGFNEKLFF.

This chain uses TRBV2 with TRBJ1-1; possible D gene TRBD1, 6 bases. The germline V and J ends were trimmed by 8 bases and 0 bases, with 13 bases remaining between them. This CDR3 has 14 amino acids. CDR1 and CDR2 (germline): SNHLY, FYNNEI. The CDR3 here is CASRGGAMNTEAFF. For the CDR3, the DNA is TGTGCCAGCCGGGGGGGGGCCATGAACACTGAAGCTTTCTTT.

This rearrangement joins TRBV7-3 to TRBJ2-3, with D possibly matching TRBD2 (6 bases). CDR1 and CDR2 from the germline V gene are SGHTA and FQGTGA. Between the trimmed V and J ends, which lost 4 bases and 6 bases, there was a span of 20 bases. This CDR3 has 16 residues. The CDR3 spells CASSSVLGGPTDTQYF. The CDR3 nucleotides read TGTGCCAGCAGCTCAGTGTTGGGGGGACCCACGGATACGCAGTATTTT. The full variable domain, rest sourced from reference TRBV7-3 and TRBJ2-3, is GAGVSQTPSNKVTEKGKYVELRCDPISGHTALYWYRQSLGQGPEFLIYFQGTGAADDSGLPNDRFFAVRPEGSVSTLKIQRTERGDSAVYLCASSSVLGGPTDTQYFGPGTRLTVL.

This sequence joins TRBV12-3 or TRBV12-4 and TRBJ2-2; D is uncertain. The CDR3 is made up of 11 amino acids. Trimming cost V 6 bases and J 5 bases, with 4 bases left between them. CDR3 bases: TGTGCCAGCAGACTAACCGGGGAGCTGTTTTTT. The encoded protein is CASRLTGELFF.

The chain uses TRBV5-1 and TRBJ2-1, with 7 bases identical to TRBD1. CDR1 and CDR2 (germline): SGHRS, YFSETQ. CDR3 length equals 13 residues. The V gene end was trimmed by 4 bases and the J gene end by 12 bases; junction bases not matched to a gene: 10. The CDR3 is CASSIGTAFGQFF. CDR3 in DNA: TGCGCCAGCAGCATCGGGACAGCGTTTGGGCAGTTCTTC.

The chain combines TRBV28 with TRBJ1-2; 7 bases are shared with TRBD1. Trimming took 3 bases from V and 3 from J; bases not matched to a gene: 7. This CDR3 comprises 15 residues. Germline lookup yields CDR1 MDHEN and CDR2 SYDVKM. The CDR3, as DNA: TGTGCCAGCAGTTTGTGGGGGACAGCAGACTATGGCTACACCTTC. It encodes CASSLWGTADYGYTF.

This clone has only a few counts. The J gene is TRBJ2-3, the V gene TRBV24-1; 8 nucleotides align to TRBD1. Germline V gene data show CDR1 as KGHDR and CDR2 as SFDVKD. The CDR3 consists of 16 residues. J lost 2 bases, V lost 3 bases, and 6 bases had no gene match. The CDR3 loop is CATSDPGQGHTDTQYF. In DNA, the CDR3 is TGTGCCACCAGTGATCCCGGACAGGGCCACACAGATACGCAGTATTTT.

The V call is TRBV7-2, the J call TRBJ2-3; TRBD2 matches at 8 bases. In germline, CDR1 is SGHTA, CDR2 FQGNSA. Losses at the gene ends were 1 base for V and 7 bases for J; bases not matched to a gene: 7. The CDR3 totals 15 residues. Here the CDR3 reads CASSLGAGLVYTQYF. CDR3 DNA sequence: TGTGCCAGCAGCTTAGGTGCGGGACTAGTCTATACGCAGTATTTT.

The rearrangement joins TRBV6-2 or TRBV6-3 to TRBJ2-7; TRBD2 matches at 11 bases. CDR1 is MNHEY, CDR2 SVGEGT, per germline. This CDR3 has 14 residues. V was pared by 6 bases and J by 6 bases, with 7 bases of the junction left unmatched. Here the CDR3 reads CASSKLAGAGEQYF. Written as DNA, the CDR3 is TGTGCCAGCAGCAAACTAGCGGGAGCGGGCGAGCAGTACTTC.

The chain uses TRBV6-2 or TRBV6-3 and TRBJ1-2; 11 bases fit TRBD1. Germline CDR1 is MNHEY and CDR2 is SVGEGT. CDR3 length: 14 amino acids. Unmatched junction bases numbered 6, after V lost 5 bases and J lost 7 bases. CDR3 loop: CASSRGQGAVGYTF. CDR3 DNA sequence: TGTGCCAGCAGTCGAGGACAGGGGGCGGTTGGCTACACCTTC.

The genes are TRBV6-6 and TRBJ1-6, with 9 bases that match TRBD1. CDR3 length: 15 amino acids. CDR1 MNHNY and CDR2 SVGAGI come from the germline V gene (reference sequence). Trimming cost V 6 bases and J 8 bases; bases outside gene matches: 8. DNA for the CDR3: TGTGCCAGCAGGGGCGTACAGGGGGCATATTCACCCCTCCACTTT. It specifies CASRGVQGAYSPLHF.

The chain recombines TRBV18 with TRBJ1-3; a possible D gene is TRBD1 (5 bases). The germline V and J ends were trimmed by 3 bases and 4 bases, with 10 bases remaining between them. Germline values: CDR1 KGHSH, CDR2 LQKENI. The CDR3 loop spans 14 amino acids. CDR3 loop: CASSPEGSGNTIYF. For the CDR3, the DNA is TGTGCCAGCTCACCGGAGGGGAGCGGAAACACCATATATTTT.

V gene TRBV5-6 combines with J gene TRBJ2-5; TRBD1 aligns across 8 bases. Losses at the gene ends were 4 bases for V and 3 bases for J; bases not matched to a gene: 8. Germline V gene lookup returns CDR1 SGHDT and CDR2 YYEEEE. There are 15 residues in the CDR3. The CDR3 sequence is CASSTPGQGEETQYF. CDR3 bases: TGTGCCAGCAGCACACCTGGACAGGGCGAAGAGACCCAGTACTTC.

The chain carries TRBV6-5 and TRBJ1-4, with 7 bases matching TRBD1. With 2 bases clipped from V and 6 bases from J, the junction kept 0 bases outside the gene matches. Germline CDR1 reads MNHEY; CDR2 reads SVGAGI. This CDR3 is 13 amino acids long. CDR3 protein: CASSYDRDEKLFF. CDR3 coding DNA: TGTGCCAGCAGTTACGACAGGGATGAAAAACTGTTTTTT.